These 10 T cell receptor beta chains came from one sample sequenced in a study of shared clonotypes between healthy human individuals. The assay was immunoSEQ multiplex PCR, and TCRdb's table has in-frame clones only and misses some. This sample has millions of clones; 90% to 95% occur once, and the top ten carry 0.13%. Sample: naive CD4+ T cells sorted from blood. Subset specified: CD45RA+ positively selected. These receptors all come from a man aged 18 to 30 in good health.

The DNA for the CDR3 is TGTGCCAGCATCTCGGGCGGGGTATATGAGCAGTTCTTC. Amino acid sequence: CASISGGVYEQFF. The chain is built from TRBV28 and TRBJ2-1, with D tentatively TRBD2 (6 bases). Trimming shortened V by 7 bases and J by 8 bases, and 15 bases separated the two germline ends. Germline lookup yields CDR1 MDHEN and CDR2 SYDVKM. The CDR3 has 13 amino acids.

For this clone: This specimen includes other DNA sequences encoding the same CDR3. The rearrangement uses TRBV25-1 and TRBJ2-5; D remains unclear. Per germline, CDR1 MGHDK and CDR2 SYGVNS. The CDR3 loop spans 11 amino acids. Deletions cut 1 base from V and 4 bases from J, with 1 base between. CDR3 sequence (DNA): TGTGCCAGCAGTGAATTAGAGACCCAGTACTTC. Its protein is CASSELETQYF.

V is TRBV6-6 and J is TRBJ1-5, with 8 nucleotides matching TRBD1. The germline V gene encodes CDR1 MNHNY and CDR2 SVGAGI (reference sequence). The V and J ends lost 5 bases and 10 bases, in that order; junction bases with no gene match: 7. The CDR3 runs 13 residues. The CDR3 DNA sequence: TGTGCCAGCAGTCACATAGACAGGGGTCCCCAGCATTTT. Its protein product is CASSHIDRGPQHF.

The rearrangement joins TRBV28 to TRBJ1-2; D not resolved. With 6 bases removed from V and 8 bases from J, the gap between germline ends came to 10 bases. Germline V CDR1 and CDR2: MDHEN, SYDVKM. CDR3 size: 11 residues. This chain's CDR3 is CASSQTAGYTF. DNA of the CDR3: TGTGCCAGCAGCCAAACAGCGGGCTACACCTTC.

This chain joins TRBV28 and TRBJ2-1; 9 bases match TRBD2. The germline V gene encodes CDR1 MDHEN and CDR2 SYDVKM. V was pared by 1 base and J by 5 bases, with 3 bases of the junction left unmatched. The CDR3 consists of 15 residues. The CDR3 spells CASSLLASGNNEQFF. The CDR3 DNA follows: TGTGCCAGCAGTTTATTGGCTAGCGGGAACAATGAGCAGTTCTTC.

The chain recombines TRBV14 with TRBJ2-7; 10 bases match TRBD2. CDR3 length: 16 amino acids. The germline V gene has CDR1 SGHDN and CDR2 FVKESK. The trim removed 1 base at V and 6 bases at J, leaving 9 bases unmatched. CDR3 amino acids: CASSQVSGLAGVEQYF. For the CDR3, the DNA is TGTGCCAGCAGCCAAGTTTCCGGGCTAGCGGGAGTCGAGCAGTACTTC.

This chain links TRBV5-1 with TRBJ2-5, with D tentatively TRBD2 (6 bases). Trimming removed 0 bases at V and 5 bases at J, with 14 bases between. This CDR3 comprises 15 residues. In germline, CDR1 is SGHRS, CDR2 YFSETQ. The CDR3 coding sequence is TGCGCCAGCAGCTTGGCCAGGGCAGGGAGGGAGACCCAGTACTTC. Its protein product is CASSLARAGRETQYF.

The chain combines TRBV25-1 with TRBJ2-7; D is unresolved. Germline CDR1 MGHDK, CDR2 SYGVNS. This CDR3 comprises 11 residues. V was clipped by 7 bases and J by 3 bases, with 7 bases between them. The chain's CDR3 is CASKGYYEQYF. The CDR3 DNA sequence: TGTGCCAGCAAGGGATACTACGAGCAGTACTTC.

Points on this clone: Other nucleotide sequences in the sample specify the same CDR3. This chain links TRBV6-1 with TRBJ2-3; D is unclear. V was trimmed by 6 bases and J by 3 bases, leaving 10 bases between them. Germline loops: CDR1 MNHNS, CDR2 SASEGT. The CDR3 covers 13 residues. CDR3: CASRDRGTDTQYF. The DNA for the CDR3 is TGTGCCAGCAGGGACCGAGGAACAGATACGCAGTATTTT.

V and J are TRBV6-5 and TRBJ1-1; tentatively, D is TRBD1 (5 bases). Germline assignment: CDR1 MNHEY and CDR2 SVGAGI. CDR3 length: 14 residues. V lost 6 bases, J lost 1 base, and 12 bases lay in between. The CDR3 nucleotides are TGTGCCAGCAGCCGCCTTAGGGGGAACACTGAAGCTTTCTTT. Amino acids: CASSRLRGNTEAFF.